This T cell receptor beta chain was identified during a study of human T cells and chemical hapten exposure. The time point is: patch test 1, 2 weeks after DPC sensitization. The treatment is: therapeutic diphenylcyclopropenone sensitization with weekly scalp DPC. TCRdb fed the RACE reads into MiXCR, producing one record per CDR3 protein. The table includes about 120,000 distinct CDR3 sequences, about an eighth detected once. The sample holds a few counts of this clonotype. This CDR3 comprises 16 residues. The germline V gene encodes CDR1 KGHSH and CDR2 LQKENI. The V end was cut by 0 bases, the J end by 1 base, with 9 bases between.

The starting material was whole blood, obtained in connection with sensitization to the hapten diphenylcyclopropenone (DPC). This clonotype was obtained from a man younger than 35 with alopecia areata. Some clones in this sample may be carry-over from other donors' samples. The rearrangement joins TRBV18 to TRBJ2-2, with D tentatively TRBD1 or TRBD2 (5 bases each). CDR3 protein: CASSPPGRLNTGELFF. The CDR3 DNA is TGTGCCAGCTCACCACCGGGACGGCTGAACACCGGGGAGCTGTTTTTT.